These 9 T cell receptor beta chains were sequenced from one sample in a study of sequential checkpoint blockade in melanoma. Treatment in this sample: randomized to nivolumab then ipilimumab (arm A) or the reverse (arm B). Only in-frame clones appear in the TCRdb table, and some are missing; sequencing was by immunoSEQ multiplex PCR. The table records fewer than 45,000 clones, 75% to 90% of them present only once. The sequences come from CD8+ T cells sorted from blood (inferred from file names), collected from a patient given nivolumab and ipilimumab in sequence. These receptors all stem from a human donor with melanoma.

This chain uses TRBV27 with TRBJ1-5, with 7 bases lining up with TRBD1. Germline loops: CDR1 MNHEY, CDR2 SMNVEV (reference sequence). After removal of 5 bases from V and 3 bases from J, the junction contained 13 bases not matched to a gene. The CDR3 covers 17 residues. This CDR3 reads CASSPLGTALLNQPQHF. As DNA, the CDR3 is TGTGCCAGCAGTCCCCTTGGGACAGCACTCCTCAATCAGCCCCAGCATTTT.

The chain recombines TRBV6-5 with TRBJ2-5, with a weak D call TRBD1 (6 bases). Trimming shortened V by 2 bases and J by 2 bases, and 6 bases separated the two germline ends. CDR1 and CDR2 from the germline V gene are MNHEY and SVGAGI. The CDR3 loop spans 13 amino acids. The CDR3 is CASSYGQQETQYF. The CDR3 nucleotides are TGTGCCAGCAGTTACGGACAGCAAGAGACCCAGTACTTC.

This rearrangement joins TRBV19 to TRBJ1-5; possible D gene TRBD1, 6 bases. CDR3 length: 14 amino acids. The V and J ends lost 1 base and 7 bases respectively, with 11 bases between them. The V gene's germline CDR1 is LNHDA and CDR2 SQIVND (reference sequence). CDR3 sequence: CASSIVGGNQPQHF. The CDR3 DNA reads TGTGCCAGTAGTATAGTAGGGGGTAACCAGCCCCAGCATTTT.

About this clone: This sample also contains other DNA sequences that code for the same CDR3. The CDR3 protein is CASSVAGGQPQHF. For the CDR3, the DNA is TGTGCCAGCAGCGTAGCTGGAGGTCAGCCCCAGCATTTT. The chain is built from TRBV9 and TRBJ1-5; D ambiguous. Per germline, CDR1 SGDLS and CDR2 YYNGEE. Trimming pared 0 bases from V and 6 bases from J, leaving 7 bases between. The CDR3 is 13 residues long.

The chain combines TRBV27 with TRBJ2-2; D is unresolved. The CDR3 covers 14 residues. The V and J ends lost 3 bases and 2 bases respectively, with 7 bases between them. Looked up from germline, CDR1 is MNHEY and CDR2 is SMNVEV (reference sequence). The CDR3 sequence is CASSFYRNTGELFF. The CDR3 DNA reads TGTGCCAGCAGTTTTTACAGAAACACCGGGGAGCTGTTTTTT.

The gene calls are TRBV9 and TRBJ2-3, with 7 bases that match TRBD2. After removal of 4 bases from V and 3 bases from J, the junction contained 5 bases not matched to a gene. Germline assignment: CDR1 SGDLS and CDR2 YYNGEE. The CDR3 runs to 14 residues. The CDR3 bases are TGTGCCAGCAGCAGATGGGGGGGAACAGATACGCAGTATTTT. It translates to CASSRWGGTDTQYF.

J is TRBJ2-3 and V is TRBV6-5; TRBD2 aligns across 10 bases. With V trimmed by 4 bases and J by 0 bases, 4 bases remained unmatched. The germline gives CDR1 MNHEY, CDR2 SVGAGI. CDR3 length equals 16 residues. Here the CDR3 DNA reads TGTGCCAGCAGTTCTATACTAGCGGGAAGCACAGATACGCAGTATTTT. It is translated as CASSSILAGSTDTQYF.

The chain is built from TRBV9 and TRBJ1-2, with D unresolved. Germline CDR1 and CDR2: SGDLS and YYNGEE. This CDR3 contains 13 residues. Trimming removed 3 bases at V and 5 bases at J, with 11 bases between. The chain's CDR3 is CASSEVAGYGYTF. CDR3 nucleotides: TGTGCCAGCAGCGAGGTTGCGGGGTATGGCTACACCTTC.

The chain recombines TRBV15 with TRBJ2-1; TRBD2 matches 7 bases. Germline CDR1 and CDR2: LNHNV and YYDKDF (reference sequence). V lost 5 bases, J lost 2 bases, and 15 bases stayed unmatched. CDR3 length: 18 residues. The chain's CDR3 is CATSRFPSGGSPYNEQFF. In nucleotides, the CDR3 is TGTGCCACCAGCCGATTCCCCTCTGGCGGGAGTCCCTACAATGAGCAGTTCTTC.